The rows below give T cell receptor beta chains drawn from one sample of a study of T cell responses to AZD1222 COVID-19 vaccine. Libraries were prepared by immunoSEQ multiplex PCR; TCRdb keeps only in-frame clonotypes and omits some of them. The repertoire holds around 100,000 clones, 75% to 90% seen once, with about 19% in the top ten. Sequences were derived from peripheral blood, sampled on day 0 of AZD1222 vaccination. The receptor source for this set is an adult in good health. The CDR3 runs from the conserved cysteine through the conserved F or W. The D gene is left open where the match is weak. The size entry is marked missing in some rows and otherwise reads once, few, many or a size class.

TRBJ1-4 | . | TRBV5-6 | . | TGTGCCAGCAGCCAAAATGAAAAACTGTTTTTT | CASSQNEKLFF
TRBJ1-5 | . | TRBV30 | TRBD1 | TGTGCCTGGAGTGGGACAGGGGGGTTTCAGCCCCAGCATTTT | CAWSGTGGFQPQHF
TRBJ1-2 | few | TRBV15 | . | TGTGCCACCAGCAGATCCGGGACACTCGCTAACTATGGCTACACCTTC | CATSRSGTLANYGYTF
TRBJ2-7 | . | TRBV5-1 | TRBD1 | TGCGCCAGCAGCTTGGTTGAGAGGGGGCTGTACGAGCAGTACTTC | CASSLVERGLYEQYF
TRBJ2-7 | . | TRBV14 | . | TGTGCCAGCAGCCATACCCCTTACGAGCAGTACTTC | CASSHTPYEQYF
TRBJ2-2 | . | TRBV5-1 | . | TGCGCCAGCAGCGGTATCTACAGTGGCACCGGGGAGCTGTTTTTT | CASSGIYSGTGELFF
TRBJ1-2 | . | TRBV29-1 | . | TGCAGCGATAGAGATAACTATGGCTACACCTTC | CSDRDNYGYTF
TRBJ1-5 | . | TRBV5-6 | . | TGTGCCAGCAGTCGGTCGGGGACACGAAATCAGCCCCAGCATTTT | CASSRSGTRNQPQHF
TRBJ1-3 | . | TRBV6-5 | TRBD1 | TGTGCCAGCAGTTACACAGGGACAGCGAGGGACACCATATATTTT | CASSYTGTARDTIYF
TRBJ1-6 | . | TRBV12-1 | . | TGTGCCAGCAGCTTTGCGCCAGGGAAGAATTCACCCCTCCACTTT | CASSFAPGKNSPLHF
TRBJ1-1 | . | TRBV7-9 | . | TGTGCCAGCAGCTTAGGTTCGGACGGCCTTCCCGACACTGAAGCTTTCTTT | CASSLGSDGLPDTEAFF
TRBJ1-3 | . | TRBV9 | . | TGTGCCAGCAGCGTATACCCGAGCTCTGGAAACACCATATATTTT | CASSVYPSSGNTIYF
TRBJ2-7 | . | TRBV6-5 | . | TGTGCCAGCAGCCGAGAAGGACTGGGAAACTACGAGCAGTACTTC | CASSREGLGNYEQYF
TRBJ2-1 | . | TRBV19 | . | TGTGCCAGTAGTGGGGATTCATACAATGAGCAGTTCTTC | CASSGDSYNEQFF
TRBJ1-1 | . | TRBV5-1 | . | TGCGCCAGCAGCTTGGGTTTGCGGGGCAGAAGGACTGAAGCTTTCTTT | CASSLGLRGRRTEAFF
TRBJ1-2 | . | TRBV25-1 | TRBD1 | TGTGCCAGCAGTGAATATGGTGCGACAGGGGGCTGGGGCTACACCTTC | CASSEYGATGGWGYTF
TRBJ1-2 | . | TRBV29-1 | . | TGCAGCGTTGAAGACAGATCTAACTATGGCTACACCTTC | CSVEDRSNYGYTF
TRBJ2-7 | . | TRBV6-5 | . | TGTGCCAGCAGCCAACTCGGATCCTACGAGCAGTACTTC | CASSQLGSYEQYF
TRBJ2-3 | once | TRBV5-1 | . | TGCGCCAGCAGCGACAGGGACTCAGATACGCAGTATTTT | CASSDRDSDTQYF
TRBJ2-1 | once | TRBV7-3 | TRBD2 | TGTGCCAGCAGCTTAGTCGGACTAGCGGACAATGAGCAGTTCTTC | CASSLVGLADNEQFF
TRBJ2-7 | . | TRBV5-1 | . | TGCGCCAGCAGCTTAGGTCTCTACACCTCTTACGAGCAGTACTTC | CASSLGLYTSYEQYF
TRBJ1-3 | . | TRBV5-1 | . | TGCGCCAGCAGCGTGGACAGACCGGCGGGAAACACCATATATTTT | CASSVDRPAGNTIYF
TRBJ1-2 | . | TRBV5-4 | . | TGTGCCAGCAGCTTGCGGGACGCAAGTCCTAACTATGGCTACACCTTC | CASSLRDASPNYGYTF
TRBJ1-1 | . | TRBV11-2 | . | TGTGCCAGCAGCTTCCCCTACACTGAAGCTTTCTTT | CASSFPYTEAFF
TRBJ1-4 | . | TRBV6-5 | TRBD1 | TGTGCCAGCAGCCCCCGGACAGGGCGGGTGGAAAAACTGTTTTTT | CASSPRTGRVEKLFF
TRBJ1-1 | . | TRBV7-2 | . | TGTGCCAGCAGCTCCTCCAGGGGAATGAACACTGAAGCTTTCTTT | CASSSSRGMNTEAFF
TRBJ1-5 | . | TRBV2 | TRBD1 | TGTGCCAGCAGTGATGGGGGACAGGGAGGTCAGCCCCAGCATTTT | CASSDGGQGGQPQHF
TRBJ2-3 | . | TRBV19 | . | TGTGCCAGTAGTATCACGGGAATCAACACAGATACGCAGTATTTT | CASSITGINTDTQYF
TRBJ2-7 | . | TRBV3-1/TRBV3-2 | . | TGTGCCAGCAGCCGCGGACTAACCTACGAGCAGTACTTC | CASSRGLTYEQYF
TRBJ1-2 | . | TRBV7-3 | . | TGTGCCAGCAGCTTGACCATGCCCAGACTATATTATGGCTACACCTTC | CASSLTMPRLYYGYTF
TRBJ2-2 | . | TRBV7-3 | . | TGTGCCAGCAGCTTAAAGCGCCCCGAAAACACCGGGGAGCTGTTTTTT | CASSLKRPENTGELFF
TRBJ1-2 | . | TRBV5-6 | . | TGTGCCAGCAGCTTGGGACTGATTAACTATGGCTACACCTTC | CASSLGLINYGYTF
TRBJ2-1 | . | TRBV19 | . | TGTGCCAGTAGGTCCGGTGGGGGGGCTGGCAATGAGCAGTTCTTC | CASRSGGGAGNEQFF
TRBJ2-2 | . | TRBV27 | TRBD1 | TGTGCCAGCAGTTTATTGGGACAGGGTATTGGCGGGGAGCTGTTTTTT | CASSLLGQGIGGELFF